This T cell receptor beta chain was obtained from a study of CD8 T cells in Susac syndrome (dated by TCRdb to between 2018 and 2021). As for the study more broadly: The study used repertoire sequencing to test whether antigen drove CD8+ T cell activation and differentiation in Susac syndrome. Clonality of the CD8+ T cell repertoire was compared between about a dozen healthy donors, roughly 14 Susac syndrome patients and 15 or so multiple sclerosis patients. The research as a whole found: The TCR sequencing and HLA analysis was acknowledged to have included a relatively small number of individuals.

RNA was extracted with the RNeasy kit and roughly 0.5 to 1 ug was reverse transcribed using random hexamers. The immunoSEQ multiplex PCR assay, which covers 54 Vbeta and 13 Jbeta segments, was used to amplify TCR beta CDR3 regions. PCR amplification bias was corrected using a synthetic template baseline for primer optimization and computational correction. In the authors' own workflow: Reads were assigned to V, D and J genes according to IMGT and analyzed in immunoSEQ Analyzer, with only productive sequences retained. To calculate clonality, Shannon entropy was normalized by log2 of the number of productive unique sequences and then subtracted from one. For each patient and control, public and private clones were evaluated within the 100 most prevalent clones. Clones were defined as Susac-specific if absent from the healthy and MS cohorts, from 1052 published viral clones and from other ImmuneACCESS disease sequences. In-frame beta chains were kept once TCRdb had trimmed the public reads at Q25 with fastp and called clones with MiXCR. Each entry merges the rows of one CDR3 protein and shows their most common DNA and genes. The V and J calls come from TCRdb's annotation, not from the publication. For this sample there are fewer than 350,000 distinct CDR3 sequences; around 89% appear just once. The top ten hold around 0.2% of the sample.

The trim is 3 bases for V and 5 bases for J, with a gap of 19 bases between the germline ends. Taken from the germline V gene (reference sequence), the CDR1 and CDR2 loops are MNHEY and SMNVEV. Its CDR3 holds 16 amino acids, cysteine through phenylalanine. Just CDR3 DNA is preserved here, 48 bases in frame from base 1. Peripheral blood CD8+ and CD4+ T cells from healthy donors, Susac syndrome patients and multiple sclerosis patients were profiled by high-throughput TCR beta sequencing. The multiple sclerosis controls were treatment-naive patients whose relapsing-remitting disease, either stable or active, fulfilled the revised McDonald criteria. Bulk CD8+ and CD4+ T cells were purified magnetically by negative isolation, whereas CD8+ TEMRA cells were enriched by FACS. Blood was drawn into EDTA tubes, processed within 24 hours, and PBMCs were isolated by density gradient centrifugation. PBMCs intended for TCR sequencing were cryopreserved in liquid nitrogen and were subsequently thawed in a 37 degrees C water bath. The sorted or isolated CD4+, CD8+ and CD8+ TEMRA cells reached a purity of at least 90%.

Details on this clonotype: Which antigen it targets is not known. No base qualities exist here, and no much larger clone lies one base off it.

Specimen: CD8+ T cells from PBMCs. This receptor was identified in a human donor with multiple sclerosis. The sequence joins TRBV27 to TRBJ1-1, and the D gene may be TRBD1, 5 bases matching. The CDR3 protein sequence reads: CASSFLSFGGRTEAFF. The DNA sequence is TGTGCCAGCAGTTTCCTAAGTTTCGGGGGGAGGACTGAAGCTTTCTTT.